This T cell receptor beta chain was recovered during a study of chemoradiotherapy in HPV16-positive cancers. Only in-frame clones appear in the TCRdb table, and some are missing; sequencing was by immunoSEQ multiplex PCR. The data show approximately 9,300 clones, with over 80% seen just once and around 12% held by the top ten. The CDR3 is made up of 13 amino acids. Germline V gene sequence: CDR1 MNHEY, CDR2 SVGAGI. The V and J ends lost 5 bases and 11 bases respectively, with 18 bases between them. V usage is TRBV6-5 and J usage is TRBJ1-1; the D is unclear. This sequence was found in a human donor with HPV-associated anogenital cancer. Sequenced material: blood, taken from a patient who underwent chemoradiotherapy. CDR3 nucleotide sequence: TGTGCCAGCAGTACCGGACTTTTCGCCAGGGCTTTCTTT. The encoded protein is CASSTGLFARAFF.